This paragraph reports one T cell receptor (beta chain). Germline CDR1 and CDR2: LNHNV and YYDKDF (reference sequence). V trimming: 2 bases; J trimming: 3 bases; junction bases outside the gene matches: 9. The CDR3 extends over 17 amino acids. The data stem from a study of control samples from healthy donors and cancer patients. The method was immunoSEQ multiplex PCR; TCRdb's version includes in-frame clones alone and lacks a portion of them. The table records around 93,000 clones, about 90% of them present only once. The origin of this receptor is a man under 40 in good health. The specimen sequenced was blood. This sequence joins TRBV15 and TRBJ2-1; 8 nucleotides match TRBD2. CDR3 bases: TGTGCCACCAGCAGAAGCGGTGGTAGCGGGATCTACAATGAGCAGTTCTTC. This encodes CATSRSGGSGIYNEQFF.